These T cell receptor beta chains were read from a single sample in a study of cytomegalovirus exposure and HLA in healthy donors. Only in-frame clones appear in the TCRdb table, and some are missing; sequencing was by immunoSEQ multiplex PCR. This sample has some 190,000 clones, with 70% to 90% found just once. The sample was PBMCs. These receptors all stem from a male donor in good health and CMV-seronegative. CDR3s include the opening cysteine and the closing phenylalanine or tryptophan. Each record gives: V gene, CDR3 length, J gene, CDR3 protein.

v_call: TRBV7-6
cdr3_length: 15
j_call: TRBJ2-4
cdr3_aa: CASSLDPSGWDIQYF

v_call: TRBV7-2
cdr3_length: 18
j_call: TRBJ2-1
cdr3_aa: CASSLTRLAGALGNEQFF

v_call: TRBV30
cdr3_length: 15
j_call: TRBJ1-5
cdr3_aa: CAWNSGTRGGQPQHF

v_call: TRBV28
cdr3_length: 16
j_call: TRBJ2-1
cdr3_aa: CASSTSGGRSYNEQFF

v_call: TRBV29-1
cdr3_length: 14
j_call: TRBJ2-2
cdr3_aa: CSVEGQGGTGELFF

v_call: TRBV28
cdr3_length: 12
j_call: TRBJ2-7
cdr3_aa: CATYRGPYEQYF

v_call: TRBV6-5
cdr3_length: 16
j_call: TRBJ1-4
cdr3_aa: CASSYFKVGVREKLFF

v_call: TRBV18
cdr3_length: 13
j_call: TRBJ2-1
cdr3_aa: CASSPDYYNEQFF

v_call: TRBV6-1
cdr3_length: 14
j_call: TRBJ2-7
cdr3_aa: CASSVGPGDYEQYF

v_call: TRBV10-1
cdr3_length: 15
j_call: TRBJ2-2
cdr3_aa: CAITLDRMNTGELFF

v_call: TRBV6-6
cdr3_length: 16
j_call: TRBJ2-1
cdr3_aa: CASSYRRSGNYNEQFF

v_call: TRBV19
cdr3_length: 15
j_call: TRBJ1-5
cdr3_aa: CASLEGFKSNQPQHF

v_call: TRBV5-6
cdr3_length: 14
j_call: TRBJ2-7
cdr3_aa: CASSLIARAYEQYF

v_call: TRBV7-2
cdr3_length: 15
j_call: TRBJ2-7
cdr3_aa: CASSLAGRFVYEQYF

v_call: TRBV7-6
cdr3_length: 16
j_call: TRBJ2-1
cdr3_aa: CASSPGTRSSYNEQFF

v_call: TRBV27
cdr3_length: 13
j_call: TRBJ1-3
cdr3_aa: CASSLRGGNTIYF

v_call: TRBV2
cdr3_length: 15
j_call: TRBJ1-1
cdr3_aa: CASRKFGQAESEAFF

v_call: TRBV29-1
cdr3_length: 15
j_call: TRBJ2-1
cdr3_aa: CSVVGHPSSYNEQFF

v_call: TRBV9
cdr3_length: 13
j_call: TRBJ2-3
cdr3_aa: CASSSVFGDTQYF

v_call: TRBV15
cdr3_length: 16
j_call: TRBJ2-3
cdr3_aa: CATSSLIAGATDTQYF

v_call: TRBV10-3
cdr3_length: 13
j_call: TRBJ2-1
cdr3_aa: CAISESTGGEQFF

v_call: TRBV7-3
cdr3_length: 14
j_call: TRBJ2-7
cdr3_aa: CASSSGQVNDEQYF

v_call: TRBV6-5
cdr3_length: 14
j_call: TRBJ2-5
cdr3_aa: CASSRGTVGETQYF

v_call: TRBV19
cdr3_length: 14
j_call: TRBJ2-3
cdr3_aa: CASSPGLEWNTQYF

v_call: TRBV11-2
cdr3_length: 15
j_call: TRBJ1-5
cdr3_aa: CASSFGTGANQPQHF

v_call: TRBV7-2
cdr3_length: 17
j_call: TRBJ2-7
cdr3_aa: CASSRTRGASGSYEQYF

v_call: TRBV2
cdr3_length: 14
j_call: TRBJ2-2
cdr3_aa: CASIYQTGAGELFF

v_call: TRBV5-6
cdr3_length: 15
j_call: TRBJ2-3
cdr3_aa: CASSPLAGGTDTQYF

v_call: TRBV19
cdr3_length: 14
j_call: TRBJ2-2
cdr3_aa: CASSTAGDTGELFF

v_call: TRBV7-9
cdr3_length: 15
j_call: TRBJ2-7
cdr3_aa: CASSLLWGTNYEQYF

v_call: TRBV7-8
cdr3_length: 13
j_call: TRBJ2-7
cdr3_aa: CASSPLSVYEQYF

v_call: TRBV2
cdr3_length: 15
j_call: TRBJ2-5
cdr3_aa: CASNFLRSNQETQYF

v_call: TRBV6-1
cdr3_length: 14
j_call: TRBJ2-2
cdr3_aa: CASRGLANTGELFF

v_call: TRBV18
cdr3_length: 13
j_call: TRBJ2-2
cdr3_aa: CASSPREARELFF

v_call: TRBV6-1
cdr3_length: 14
j_call: TRBJ1-5
cdr3_aa: CASSPTGGNQPQHF

v_call: TRBV7-2
cdr3_length: 13
j_call: TRBJ2-5
cdr3_aa: CASRQGTGETQYF

v_call: TRBV4-1
cdr3_length: 17
j_call: TRBJ2-3
cdr3_aa: CASSQDPLSGLTDTQYF

v_call: TRBV28
cdr3_length: 15
j_call: TRBJ2-5
cdr3_aa: CASSPRGTGQETQYF

v_call: TRBV7-2
cdr3_length: 16
j_call: TRBJ2-3
cdr3_aa: CASSLSGGLSTDTQYF

v_call: TRBV14
cdr3_length: 16
j_call: TRBJ1-3
cdr3_aa: CASSQAHRGPGNTIYF

v_call: TRBV5-5
cdr3_length: 14
j_call: TRBJ1-2
cdr3_aa: CASSFEASPVGYTF

v_call: TRBV2
cdr3_length: 13
j_call: TRBJ1-4
cdr3_aa: CASSEPVMAKLFF

v_call: TRBV6-5
cdr3_length: 13
j_call: TRBJ1-2
cdr3_aa: CASSLQGNYGYTF

v_call: TRBV15
cdr3_length: 18
j_call: TRBJ2-5
cdr3_aa: CATSRDRSGPLEGETQYF

v_call: TRBV7-7
cdr3_length: 15
j_call: TRBJ2-2
cdr3_aa: CASSSRGANTGELFF

v_call: TRBV5-1
cdr3_length: 13
j_call: TRBJ2-5
cdr3_aa: CASGLAGQETQYF

v_call: TRBV4-1
cdr3_length: 14
j_call: TRBJ2-7
cdr3_aa: CASNFPGTGNEQYF

v_call: TRBV9
cdr3_length: 16
j_call: TRBJ2-4
cdr3_aa: CASSPRLAGGKNIQYF

v_call: TRBV5-1
cdr3_length: 15
j_call: TRBJ1-5
cdr3_aa: CASSLTGSSNQPQHF